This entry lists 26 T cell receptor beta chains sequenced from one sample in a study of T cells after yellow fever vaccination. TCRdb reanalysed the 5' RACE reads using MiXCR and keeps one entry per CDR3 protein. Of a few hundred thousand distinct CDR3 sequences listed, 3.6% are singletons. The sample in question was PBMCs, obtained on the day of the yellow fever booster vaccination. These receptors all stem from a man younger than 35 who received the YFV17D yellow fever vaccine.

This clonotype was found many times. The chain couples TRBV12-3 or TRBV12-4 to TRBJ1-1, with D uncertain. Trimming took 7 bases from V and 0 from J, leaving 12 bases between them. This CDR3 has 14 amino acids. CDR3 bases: TGTGCCAGCACCCGCTCTAACATGAACACTGAAGCTTTCTTT. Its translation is CASTRSNMNTEAFF.

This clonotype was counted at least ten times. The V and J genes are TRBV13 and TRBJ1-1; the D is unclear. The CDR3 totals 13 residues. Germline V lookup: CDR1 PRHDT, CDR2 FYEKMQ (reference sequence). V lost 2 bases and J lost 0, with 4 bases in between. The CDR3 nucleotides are TGTGCCAGCAGCTTATATGTGAACACTGAAGCTTTCTTT. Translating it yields CASSLYVNTEAFF.

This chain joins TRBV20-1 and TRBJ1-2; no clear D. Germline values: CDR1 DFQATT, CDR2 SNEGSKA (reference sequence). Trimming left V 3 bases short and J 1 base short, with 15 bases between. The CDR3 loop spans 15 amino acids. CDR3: CSAREVGILNYGYTF. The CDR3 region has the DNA TGCAGTGCTAGGGAGGTGGGCATTCTTAACTATGGCTACACCTTC.

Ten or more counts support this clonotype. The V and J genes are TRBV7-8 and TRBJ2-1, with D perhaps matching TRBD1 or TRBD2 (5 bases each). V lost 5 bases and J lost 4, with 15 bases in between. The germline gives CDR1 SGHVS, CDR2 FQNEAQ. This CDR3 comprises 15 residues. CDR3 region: CASSALGATYNEQFF. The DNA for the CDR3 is TGTGCCAGCAGCGCACTAGGGGCCACTTACAATGAGCAGTTCTTC.

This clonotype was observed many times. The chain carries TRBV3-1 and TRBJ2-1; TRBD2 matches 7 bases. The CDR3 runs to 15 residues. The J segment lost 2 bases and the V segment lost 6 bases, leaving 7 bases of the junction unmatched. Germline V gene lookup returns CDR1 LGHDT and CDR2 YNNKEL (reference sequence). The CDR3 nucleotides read TGTGCCAGCAGGCCTGGGGGGGGACCCTACAATGAGCAGTTCTTC. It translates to CASRPGGGPYNEQFF.

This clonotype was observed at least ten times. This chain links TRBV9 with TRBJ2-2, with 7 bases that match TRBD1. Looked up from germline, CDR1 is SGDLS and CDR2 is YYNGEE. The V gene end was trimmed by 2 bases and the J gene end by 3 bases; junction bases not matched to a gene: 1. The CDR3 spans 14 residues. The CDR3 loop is CASSVQGDTGELFF. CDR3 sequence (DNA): TGTGCCAGCAGCGTTCAGGGGGACACCGGGGAGCTGTTTTTT. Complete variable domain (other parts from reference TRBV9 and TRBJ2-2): DSGVTQTPKHLITATGQRVTLRCSPRSGDLSVYWYQQSLDQGLQFLIQYYNGEERAKGNILERFSAQQFPDLHSELNLSSLELGDSALYFCASSVQGDTGELFFGEGSRLTVL.

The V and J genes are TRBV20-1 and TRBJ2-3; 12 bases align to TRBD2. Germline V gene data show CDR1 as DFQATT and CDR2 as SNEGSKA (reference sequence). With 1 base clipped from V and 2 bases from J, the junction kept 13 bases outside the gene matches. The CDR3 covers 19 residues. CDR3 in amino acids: CSARGDGLAGSPVTDTQYF. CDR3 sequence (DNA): TGCAGTGCTAGAGGGGATGGACTAGCGGGATCACCAGTCACAGATACGCAGTATTTT.

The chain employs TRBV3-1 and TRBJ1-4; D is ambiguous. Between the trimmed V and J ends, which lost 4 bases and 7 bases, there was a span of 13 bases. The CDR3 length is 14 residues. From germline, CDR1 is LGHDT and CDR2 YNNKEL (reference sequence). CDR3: CASSPRTLGEKLFF. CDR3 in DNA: TGTGCCAGCAGCCCTCGGACGTTAGGTGAAAAACTGTTTTTT. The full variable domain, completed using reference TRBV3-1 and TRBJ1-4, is DTAVSQTPKYLVTQMGNDKSIKCEQNLGHDTMYWYKQDSKKFLKIMFSYNNKELIINETVPNRFSPKSPDKAHLNLHINSLELGDSAVYFCASSPRTLGEKLFFGSGTQLSVL.

This chain's CDR3 is CASSFDGANVLTF. CDR3 DNA: TGCGCCAGCAGCTTCGATGGGGCCAACGTCCTGACTTTC. The genes are TRBV5-1 and TRBJ2-6; D gene ambiguous. The CDR3 totals 13 residues. Germline CDR1 SGHRS, CDR2 YFSETQ. V was pared by 2 bases and J by 3 bases, with 3 bases between.

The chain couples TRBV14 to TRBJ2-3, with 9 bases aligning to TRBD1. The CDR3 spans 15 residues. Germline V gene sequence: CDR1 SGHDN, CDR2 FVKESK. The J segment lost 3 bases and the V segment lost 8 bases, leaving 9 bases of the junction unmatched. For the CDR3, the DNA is TGTGCCAGCGCCTTCGGGACAGGGAGGACAGATACGCAGTATTTT. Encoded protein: CASAFGTGRTDTQYF.

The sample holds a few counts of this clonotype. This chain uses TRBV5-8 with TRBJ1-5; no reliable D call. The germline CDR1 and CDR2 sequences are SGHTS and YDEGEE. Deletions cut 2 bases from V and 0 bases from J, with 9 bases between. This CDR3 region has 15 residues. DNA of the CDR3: TGTGCCAGCAGCTTCGAGGGCTATAGCAATCAGCCCCAGCATTTT. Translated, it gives CASSFEGYSNQPQHF.

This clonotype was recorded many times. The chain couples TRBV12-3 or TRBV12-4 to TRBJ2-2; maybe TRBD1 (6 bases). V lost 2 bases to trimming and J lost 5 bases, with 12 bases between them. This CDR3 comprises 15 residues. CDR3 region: CASSLSGVVTGELFF. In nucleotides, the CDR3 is TGTGCCAGCAGTTTATCAGGGGTTGTAACCGGGGAGCTGTTTTTT.

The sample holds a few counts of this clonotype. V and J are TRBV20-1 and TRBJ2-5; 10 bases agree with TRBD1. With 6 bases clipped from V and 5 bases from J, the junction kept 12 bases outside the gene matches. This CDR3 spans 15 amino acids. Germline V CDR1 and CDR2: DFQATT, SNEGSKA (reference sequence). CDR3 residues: CSAQARDRGGETQYF. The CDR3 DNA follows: TGCAGTGCGCAAGCCCGGGACAGGGGTGGGGAGACCCAGTACTTC.

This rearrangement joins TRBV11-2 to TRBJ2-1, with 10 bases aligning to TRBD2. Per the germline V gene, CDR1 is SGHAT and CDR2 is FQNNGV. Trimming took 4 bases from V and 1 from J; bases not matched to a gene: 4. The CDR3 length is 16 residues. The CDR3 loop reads CASSSGLAMSYNEQFF. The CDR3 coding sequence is TGTGCCAGCAGCTCGGGACTAGCGATGTCCTACAATGAGCAGTTCTTC.

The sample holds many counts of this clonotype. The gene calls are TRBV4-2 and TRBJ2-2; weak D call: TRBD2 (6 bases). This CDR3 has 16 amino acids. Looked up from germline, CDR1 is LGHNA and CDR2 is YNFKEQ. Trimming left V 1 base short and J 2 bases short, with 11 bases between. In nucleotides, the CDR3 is TGTGCCAGCAGCCAAGGGGACTTTTACAACACCGGGGAGCTGTTTTTT. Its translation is CASSQGDFYNTGELFF.

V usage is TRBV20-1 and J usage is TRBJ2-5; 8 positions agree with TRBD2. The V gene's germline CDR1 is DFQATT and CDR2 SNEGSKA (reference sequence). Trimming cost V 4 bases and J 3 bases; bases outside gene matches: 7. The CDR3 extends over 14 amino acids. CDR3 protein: CSAIHRGGKETQYF. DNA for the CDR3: TGCAGTGCTATACATCGGGGGGGGAAAGAGACCCAGTACTTC.

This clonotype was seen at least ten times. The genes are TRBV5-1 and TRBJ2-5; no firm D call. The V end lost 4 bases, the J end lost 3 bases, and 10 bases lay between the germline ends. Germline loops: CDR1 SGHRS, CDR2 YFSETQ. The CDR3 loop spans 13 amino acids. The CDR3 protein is CASSTVAKETQYF. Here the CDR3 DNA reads TGCGCCAGCAGCACGGTCGCGAAAGAGACCCAGTACTTC.

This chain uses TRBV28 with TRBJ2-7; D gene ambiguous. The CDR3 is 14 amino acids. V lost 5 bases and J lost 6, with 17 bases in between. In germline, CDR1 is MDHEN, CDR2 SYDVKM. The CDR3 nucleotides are TGTGCCAGCAGTCCCCGGGCTCCCTTAGTCGAGCAGTACGTC. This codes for CASSPRAPLVEQYV.

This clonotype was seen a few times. DNA of the CDR3: TGTGCCAGCAGTGAATTGGGACCCTATAATTCACCCCTCCACTTT. This gives the protein CASSELGPYNSPLHF. This chain joins TRBV2 and TRBJ1-6, with D maybe TRBD1 (5 bases). CDR1 and CDR2 from the germline V gene are SNHLY and FYNNEI. The CDR3 spans 15 residues. The V end was cut by 2 bases, the J end by 2 bases, with 7 bases between. The whole variable domain, remainder taken from reference TRBV2 and TRBJ1-6, is EPEVTQTPSHQVTQMGQEVILRCVPISNHLYFYWYRQILGQKVEFLVSFYNNEISEKSEIFDDQFSVERPDGSNFTLKIRSTKLEDSAMYFCASSELGPYNSPLHFGNGTRLTVT.

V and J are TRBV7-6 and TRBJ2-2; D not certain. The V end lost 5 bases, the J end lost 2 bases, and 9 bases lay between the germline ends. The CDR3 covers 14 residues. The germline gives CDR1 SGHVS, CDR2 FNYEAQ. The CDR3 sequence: CASSLWTNTGELFF. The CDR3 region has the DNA TGTGCCAGCAGCCTTTGGACCAACACCGGGGAGCTGTTTTTT. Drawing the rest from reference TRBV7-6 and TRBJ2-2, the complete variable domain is GAGVSQSPRYKVTKRGQDVALRCDPISGHVSLYWYRQALGQGPEFLTYFNYEAQQDKSGLPNDRFSAERPEGSISTLTIQRTEQRDSAMYRCASSLWTNTGELFFGEGSRLTVL.

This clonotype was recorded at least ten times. The CDR3, as DNA: TGTGCCAGCAGCTTAGGGGGGGACAAAAACATTCAGTACTTC. Amino acid sequence: CASSLGGDKNIQYF. J is TRBJ2-4 and V is TRBV7-2; a possible D gene is TRBD2 (6 bases). Germline lookup yields CDR1 SGHTA and CDR2 FQGNSA. This CDR3 contains 14 residues. V shed 1 base and J shed 3 bases, with 7 bases lying between them.

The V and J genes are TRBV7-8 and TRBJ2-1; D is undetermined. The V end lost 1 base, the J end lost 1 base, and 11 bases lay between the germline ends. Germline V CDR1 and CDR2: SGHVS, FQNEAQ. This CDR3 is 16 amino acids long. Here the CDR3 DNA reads TGTGCCAGCAGCTTAGAAGGTCAGGCTTCCTACAATGAGCAGTTCTTC. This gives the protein CASSLEGQASYNEQFF.

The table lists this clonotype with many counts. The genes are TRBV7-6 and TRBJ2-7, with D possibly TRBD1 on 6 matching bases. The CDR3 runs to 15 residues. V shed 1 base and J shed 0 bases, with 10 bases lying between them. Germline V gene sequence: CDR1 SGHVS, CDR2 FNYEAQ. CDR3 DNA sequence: TGTGCCAGCAGCTTAGAACAGGGAAGCTCCTACGAGCAGTACGTC. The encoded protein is CASSLEQGSSYEQYV.

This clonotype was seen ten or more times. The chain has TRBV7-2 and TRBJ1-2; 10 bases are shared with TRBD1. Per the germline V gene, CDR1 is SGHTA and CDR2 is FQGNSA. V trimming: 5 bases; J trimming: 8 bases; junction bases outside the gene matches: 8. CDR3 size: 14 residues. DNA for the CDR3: TGTGCCAGCAGCCTCCGGGACAGGGGAGAAGGCTACACCTTC. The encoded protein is CASSLRDRGEGYTF. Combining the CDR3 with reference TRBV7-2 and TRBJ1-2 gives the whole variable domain GAGVSQSPSNKVTEKGKDVELRCDPISGHTALYWYRQSLGQGLEFLIYFQGNSAPDKSGLPSDRFSAERTGGSVSTLTIQRTQQEDSAVYLCASSLRDRGEGYTFGSGTRLTVV.

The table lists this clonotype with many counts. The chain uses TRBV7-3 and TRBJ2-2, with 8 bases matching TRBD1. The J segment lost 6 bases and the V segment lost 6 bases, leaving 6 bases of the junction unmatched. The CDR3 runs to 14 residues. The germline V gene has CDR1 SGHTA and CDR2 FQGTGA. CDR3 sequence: CASRETGGSGELFF. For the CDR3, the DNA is TGTGCCAGCAGGGAAACAGGGGGTTCCGGGGAGCTGTTTTTT.

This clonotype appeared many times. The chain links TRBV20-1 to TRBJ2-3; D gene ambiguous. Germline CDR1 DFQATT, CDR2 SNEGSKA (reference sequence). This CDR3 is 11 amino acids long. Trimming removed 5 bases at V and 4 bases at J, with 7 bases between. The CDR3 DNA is TGCAGTGCTCACCAGGCAGATACGCAGTATTTT. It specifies CSAHQADTQYF.